What follows are 21 T cell receptor beta chains derived from one specimen sequenced in a study of cytomegalovirus exposure and HLA in healthy donors listed by TCRdb under 2017. Library creation used the immunoSEQ multiplex PCR assay. For the multiplex PCR, a mixture combining 60 forward primers for TCR Vbeta segments and 13 reverse primers for TCR Jbeta segments was used. This immuneACCESS table, as held by TCRdb, lists in-frame sequences with V and J called but not all clones. Of the missing ones, under half trace to an unresolved V gene in checked studies; the others have no known cause. In all, the sample holds some 90,000 clones, and roughly 73% of those were seen once. The leading ten clones occupy about 2% of the sample. Sequencing used PBMCs. Every receptor here comes from a boy younger than 18 in good health and CMV-seronegative.

V usage is TRBV30 and J usage is TRBJ2-1; D is ambiguous. This CDR3 contains 13 residues. From germline, CDR1 is GTSNPN and CDR2 SVGIG (reference sequence). V lost 4 bases, J lost 5 bases, and 12 bases lay in between. CDR3 residues: CAWNLGRHNEQFF. DNA for the CDR3: TGTGCCTGGAACCTGGGCAGGCACAATGAGCAGTTCTTC.

The chain employs TRBV4-3 and TRBJ2-6; 8 positions match TRBD1. Germline V gene data show CDR1 as LGHNA and CDR2 as YSLEER. V trimming: 1 base; J trimming: 2 bases; junction bases outside the gene matches: 4. The CDR3 has 17 residues. The CDR3 is CASSQGTGGTGANVLTF. The DNA of the CDR3 is TGCGCCAGCAGCCAAGGTACAGGGGGAACTGGGGCCAACGTCCTGACTTTC.

There are a few counts of this clone. The J gene is TRBJ1-2, the V gene TRBV11-1; 7 nucleotides match TRBD1. Per the germline V gene, CDR1 is SGHAT and CDR2 is FQDESV (reference sequence). The CDR3 runs to 15 residues. After removal of 5 bases from V and 4 bases from J, the junction contained 10 bases not matched to a gene. The CDR3 DNA is TGTGCCAGCAGCCCTAGGGGGCGCAACAGCTATGGCTACACCTTC. Translated, it gives CASSPRGRNSYGYTF.

The chain joins TRBV29-1 to TRBJ2-7, with 10 bases lining up with TRBD1. Unmatched junction bases numbered 5, after V lost 6 bases and J lost 0 bases. CDR3 length: 14 amino acids. Germline lookup yields CDR1 SQVTM and CDR2 ANQGSEA. The CDR3 loop is CSVAGTGDSYEQYF. CDR3 bases: TGCAGCGTAGCCGGGACAGGGGACTCCTACGAGCAGTACTTC.

This clone was detected a few times. V and J are TRBV5-6 and TRBJ1-1; D remains ambiguous. This CDR3 contains 13 residues. The V and J ends lost 7 bases and 1 base respectively, with 11 bases between them. Germline loops: CDR1 SGHDT, CDR2 YYEEEE. CDR3 protein: CASALAGNTEAFF. The CDR3 DNA follows: TGTGCCAGCGCCTTAGCGGGGAACACTGAAGCTTTCTTT.

The gene calls are TRBV7-8 and TRBJ1-4; D gene ambiguous. The ends were cut back, 2 bases at V and 5 bases at J, with 3 bases in the middle. CDR1 is SGHVS and CDR2 is FQNEAQ in the germline V gene. This CDR3 is built from 12 residues. As DNA, the CDR3 is TGTGCCAGCAGCTTACCAAATGAAAAACTGTTTTTT. This sequence encodes CASSLPNEKLFF.

The rearrangement joins TRBV29-1 to TRBJ2-1; possibly TRBD1 for D (6 bases). Germline V gene sequence: CDR1 SQVTM, CDR2 ANQGSEA. V shed 4 bases and J shed 7 bases, with 14 bases lying between them. This CDR3 contains 13 residues. CDR3 region: CSVVGGFRNEQFF. The CDR3 DNA sequence: TGCAGCGTTGTAGGGGGTTTTAGGAATGAGCAGTTCTTC.

V is TRBV27 and J is TRBJ2-7; TRBD1 matches 7 bases. CDR1 and CDR2 from the germline V gene are MNHEY and SMNVEV (reference sequence). V shed 6 bases and J 0 bases; nucleotides not matched to a gene: 8. This CDR3 is 15 amino acids long. This CDR3 reads CASSPAGTASYEQYF. DNA for the CDR3: TGTGCCAGCAGCCCTGCCGGGACAGCCTCCTACGAGCAGTACTTC.

The rearrangement joins TRBV28 to TRBJ1-4; D unresolved. V lost 5 bases and J lost 11, with 9 bases in between. There are 11 residues in the CDR3. CDR1 MDHEN and CDR2 SYDVKM come from the germline V gene. The CDR3 DNA reads TGTGCCAGCAGTACCGGTGGTAAACTGTTTTTT. Encoded protein: CASSTGGKLFF. The variable domain in full, completed from reference TRBV28 and TRBJ1-4, reads DVKVTQSSRYLVKRTGEKVFLECVQDMDHENMFWYRQDPGLGLRLIYFSYDVKMKEKGDIPEGYSVSREKKERFSLILESASTNQTSMYLCASSTGGKLFFGSGTQLSVL.

The chain recombines TRBV6-5 with TRBJ2-2; 12 bases align to TRBD2. The CDR3 spans 16 residues. Germline values: CDR1 MNHEY, CDR2 SVGAGI. V shed 0 bases, J shed 6 bases, and the junction held 2 bases outside the gene matches. The CDR3 here is CASSYSLAGGSGELFF. The DNA of the CDR3 is TGTGCCAGCAGTTACTCGCTAGCGGGAGGGTCCGGGGAGCTGTTTTTT.

The chain couples TRBV7-2 to TRBJ2-7, with no clear D. This CDR3 region has 11 residues. Germline CDR1 is SGHTA and CDR2 is FQGNSA. V lost 5 bases, J lost 0 bases, and 2 bases lay in between. The CDR3 is CASSHSYEQYF. Written as DNA, the CDR3 is TGTGCCAGCAGCCACTCCTACGAGCAGTACTTC.

This clone was observed once. The chain is built from TRBV28 and TRBJ2-7; 11 nucleotides line up with TRBD2. The CDR3 is 17 residues long. V lost 5 bases to trimming and J lost 3 bases; unmatched junction nucleotides: 12. The V gene's germline CDR1 is MDHEN and CDR2 SYDVKM. The CDR3: CASSPAPTSGSFYEQYF. Here the CDR3 DNA reads TGTGCCAGCAGTCCCGCCCCTACTAGCGGGAGTTTCTACGAGCAGTACTTC. The full variable domain, with the rest looked up from reference TRBV28 and TRBJ2-7, is DVKVTQSSRYLVKRTGEKVFLECVQDMDHENMFWYRQDPGLGLRLIYFSYDVKMKEKGDIPEGYSVSREKKERFSLILESASTNQTSMYLCASSPAPTSGSFYEQYFGPGTRLTVT.

The chain links TRBV30 to TRBJ1-1; tentatively, D is TRBD1 (6 bases). V gave up 4 bases and J gave up 5 bases, with 17 bases separating them. The CDR3 totals 14 residues. Germline V gene data show CDR1 as GTSNPN and CDR2 as SVGIG (reference sequence). CDR3 sequence (DNA): TGTGCCTGGACCCCAGGGGCAGGTTGGACTGAAGCTTTCTTT. This codes for CAWTPGAGWTEAFF. Full variable domain (remainder filled in from reference TRBV30 and TRBJ1-1): SQTIHQWPATLVQPVGSPLSLECTVEGTSNPNLYWYRQAAGRGLQLLFYSVGIGQISSEVPQNLSASRPQDRQFILSSKKLLLSDSGFYLCAWTPGAGWTEAFFGQGTRLTVV.

This chain uses TRBV2 with TRBJ1-1; D unclear. CDR3 size: 13 residues. Germline V CDR1 and CDR2: SNHLY, FYNNEI. Deletions cut 7 bases from V and 6 bases from J, with 15 bases between. CDR3 in DNA: TGTGCCAGCAATAGGGAGCTCGCGGCTGAAGCTTTCTTT. Amino acid sequence: CASNRELAAEAFF.

The genes are TRBV14 and TRBJ1-6, with a tentative D call TRBD1 (5 bases). This CDR3 has 15 amino acids. V lost 0 bases to trimming and J lost 9 bases, with 12 bases between them. Germline V gene data show CDR1 as SGHDN and CDR2 as FVKESK. The CDR3 is CASSQDQGLLSPLHF. In nucleotides, the CDR3 is TGTGCCAGCAGCCAAGATCAGGGACTTCTTTCACCCCTCCACTTT.

The chain joins TRBV7-8 to TRBJ2-7; D call uncertain. V gave up 3 bases and J gave up 0 bases, with 12 bases separating them. This CDR3 is built from 15 residues. Germline V gene sequence: CDR1 SGHVS, CDR2 FQNEAQ. The CDR3 spells CASSFEASSSYEQYF. The CDR3 nucleotides read TGTGCCAGCAGCTTTGAGGCATCAAGCTCCTACGAGCAGTACTTC.

The chain recombines TRBV7-6 with TRBJ2-2; tentative D call: TRBD2 (7 bases). Germline V gives CDR1 SGHVS, CDR2 FNYEAQ. The V and J ends lost 2 bases and 5 bases respectively, with 12 bases between them. CDR3 length: 15 residues. In DNA, the CDR3 is TGTGCCAGCAGCTTACGGGGGGCCGGTACCGGGGAGCTGTTTTTT. This translates into CASSLRGAGTGELFF.

The chain uses TRBV6-5 and TRBJ1-2; tentative D call: TRBD1 (5 bases). The CDR3 has 15 residues. Per the germline V gene, CDR1 is MNHEY and CDR2 is SVGAGI. Trimming left V 2 bases short and J 3 bases short, with 13 bases between. For the CDR3, the DNA is TGTGCCAGCAGTTACGGTTCAGGGCCTCACTATGGCTACACCTTC. This translates into CASSYGSGPHYGYTF.

The genes are TRBV28 and TRBJ2-6, with 9 bases aligning to TRBD2. Trimming took 6 bases from V and 0 from J; bases not matched to a gene: 15. Germline V gene lookup returns CDR1 MDHEN and CDR2 SYDVKM. The CDR3 length is 20 residues. In DNA form, the CDR3 reads TGTGCCAGCAGGTATACAGCGGGAGGTACCTTAAGCTCTGGGGCCAACGTCCTGACTTTC. This encodes CASRYTAGGTLSSGANVLTF.

The chain uses TRBV28 and TRBJ1-5, with D perhaps matching TRBD1 (5 bases). This CDR3 has 17 residues. Trimming took 6 bases from V and 3 from J, leaving 21 bases between them. The germline V gene encodes CDR1 MDHEN and CDR2 SYDVKM. The CDR3 coding sequence is TGTGCCAGCAGCTCTCGGGGGGGGGAGTTTCTCAATCAGCCCCAGCATTTT. Encoded protein: CASSSRGGEFLNQPQHF.

The chain combines TRBV5-4 with TRBJ1-5; the D is unclear. CDR1 and CDR2 (germline): SGHNT, YYREEE (reference sequence). V was cut by 4 bases and J by 3 bases, with 14 bases left in between. The CDR3 covers 15 residues. The CDR3: CASSRDGVVNQPQHF. DNA of the CDR3: TGTGCCAGCAGCCGAGACGGGGTAGTCAATCAGCCCCAGCATTTT.